The entry below describes one T cell receptor beta chain. Antigen specificity is unknown. The CDR3 is 13 amino acids. CDR1 and CDR2 (germline): SGHTA, FQGNSA. The V end was cut by 2 bases, the J end by 2 bases, with 5 bases between. The data are from a study of cytotoxic CD8 clonotypes in ibrutinib-treated CLL. Using immunoSEQ multiplex PCR, the repertoire was profiled, and TCRdb retains in-frame clones only, with some absent. The data show approximately 330,000 clones, with about 80% seen just once and over 5% held by the top ten. Points from the study as a whole: Baseline clonality was higher than in age-matched healthy donors and moved in step with circulating CD8+ T-cell counts. Clonotypes that were public were uncommon, and they contracted or stayed stable on treatment.

The sequence was obtained from a human donor with chronic lymphocytic leukemia. The genes are TRBV7-2 and TRBJ2-3; D call uncertain. Sample: PBMCs, taken before ibrutinib treatment. The DNA of the CDR3 is TGTGCCAGCAGCTTACTTTCCACAGATACGCAGTATTTT. Amino acid sequence: CASSLLSTDTQYF.